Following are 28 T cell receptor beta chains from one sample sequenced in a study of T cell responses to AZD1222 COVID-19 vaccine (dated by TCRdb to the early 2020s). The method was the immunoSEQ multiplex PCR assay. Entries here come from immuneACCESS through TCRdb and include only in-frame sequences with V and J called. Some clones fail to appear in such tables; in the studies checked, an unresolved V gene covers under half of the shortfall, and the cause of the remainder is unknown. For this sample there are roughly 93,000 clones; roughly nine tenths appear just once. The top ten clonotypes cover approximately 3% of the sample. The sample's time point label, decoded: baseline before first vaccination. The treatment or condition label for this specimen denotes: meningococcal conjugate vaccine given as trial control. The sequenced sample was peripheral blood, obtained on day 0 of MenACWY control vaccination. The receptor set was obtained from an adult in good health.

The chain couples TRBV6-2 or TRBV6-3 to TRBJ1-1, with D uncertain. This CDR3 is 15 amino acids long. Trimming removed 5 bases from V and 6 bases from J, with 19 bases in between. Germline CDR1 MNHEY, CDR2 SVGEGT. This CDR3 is CASSPPTLMGSEAFF. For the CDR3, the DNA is TGTGCCAGCAGTCCACCGACACTGATGGGTTCTGAAGCTTTCTTT.

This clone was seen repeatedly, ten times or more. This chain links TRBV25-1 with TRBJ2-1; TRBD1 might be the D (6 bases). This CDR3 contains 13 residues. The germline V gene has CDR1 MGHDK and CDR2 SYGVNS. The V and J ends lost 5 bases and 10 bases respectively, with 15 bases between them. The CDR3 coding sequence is TGTGCCAGCAGTTCGCAGGGGCGCGGGGAGCAGTTCTTC. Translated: CASSSQGRGEQFF.

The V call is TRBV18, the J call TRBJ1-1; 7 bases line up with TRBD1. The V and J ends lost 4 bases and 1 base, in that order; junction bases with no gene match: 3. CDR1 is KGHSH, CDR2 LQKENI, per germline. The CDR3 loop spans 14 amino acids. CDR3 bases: TGTGCCAGCTCACAAAACAGGGGGAACACTGAAGCTTTCTTT. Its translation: CASSQNRGNTEAFF.

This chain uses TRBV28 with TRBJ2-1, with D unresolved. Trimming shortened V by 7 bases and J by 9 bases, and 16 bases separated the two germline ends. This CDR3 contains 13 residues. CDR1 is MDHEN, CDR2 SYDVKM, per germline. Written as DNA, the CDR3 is TGTGCCAGCAATTGGCAGGCAGCAGGTGAGCAGTTCTTC. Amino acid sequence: CASNWQAAGEQFF.

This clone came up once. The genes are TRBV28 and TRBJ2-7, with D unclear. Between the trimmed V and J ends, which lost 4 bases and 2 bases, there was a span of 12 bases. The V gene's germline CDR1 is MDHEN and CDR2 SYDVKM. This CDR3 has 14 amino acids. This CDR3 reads CASSSSRLTYEQYF. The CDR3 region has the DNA TGTGCCAGCAGTTCGAGCAGACTGACCTACGAGCAGTACTTC. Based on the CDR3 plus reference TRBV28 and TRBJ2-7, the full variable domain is DVKVTQSSRYLVKRTGEKVFLECVQDMDHENMFWYRQDPGLGLRLIYFSYDVKMKEKGDIPEGYSVSREKKERFSLILESASTNQTSMYLCASSSSRLTYEQYFGPGTRLTVT.

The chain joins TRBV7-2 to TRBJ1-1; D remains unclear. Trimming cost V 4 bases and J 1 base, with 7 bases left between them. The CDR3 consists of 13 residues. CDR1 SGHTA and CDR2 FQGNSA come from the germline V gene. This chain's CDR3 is CASSSQTNTEAFF. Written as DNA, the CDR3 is TGTGCCAGCAGCTCACAGACGAACACTGAAGCTTTCTTT.

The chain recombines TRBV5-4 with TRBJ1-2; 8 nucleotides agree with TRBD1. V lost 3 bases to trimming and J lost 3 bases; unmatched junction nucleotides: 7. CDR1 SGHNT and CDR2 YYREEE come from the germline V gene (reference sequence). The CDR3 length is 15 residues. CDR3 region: CASSWTGPGDYGYTF. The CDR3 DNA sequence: TGTGCCAGCAGCTGGACAGGGCCAGGAGACTATGGCTACACCTTC.

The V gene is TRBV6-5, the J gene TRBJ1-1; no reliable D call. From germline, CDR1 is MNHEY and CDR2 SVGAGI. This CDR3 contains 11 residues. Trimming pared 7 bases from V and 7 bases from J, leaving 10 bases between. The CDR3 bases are TGTGCCAGCACCGGACGGAGTGAAGCTTTCTTT. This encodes CASTGRSEAFF.

The CDR3 spells CASSPPMNTEAFF. The DNA of the CDR3 is TGTGCCAGCAGTCCCCCTATGAACACTGAAGCTTTCTTT. The V and J genes are TRBV28 and TRBJ1-1; the D is unclear. The V gene's germline CDR1 is MDHEN and CDR2 SYDVKM. The CDR3 length is 13 residues. V dropped 5 bases and J dropped 0 bases, with 7 bases sitting between them.

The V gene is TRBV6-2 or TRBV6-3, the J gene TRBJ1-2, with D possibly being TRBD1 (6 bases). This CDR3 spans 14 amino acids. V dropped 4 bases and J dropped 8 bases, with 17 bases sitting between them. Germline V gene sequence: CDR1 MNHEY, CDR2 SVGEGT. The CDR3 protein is CASSSLDSGDGYTF. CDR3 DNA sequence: TGTGCCAGCAGTTCTCTGGACAGTGGGGACGGCTACACCTTC.

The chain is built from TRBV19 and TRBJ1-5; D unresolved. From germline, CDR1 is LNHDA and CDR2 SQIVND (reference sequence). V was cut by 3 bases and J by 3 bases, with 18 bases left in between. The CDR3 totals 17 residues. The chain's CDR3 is CASSIHIGRAPNQPQHF. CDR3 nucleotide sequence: TGTGCCAGTAGTATCCACATCGGTAGGGCACCCAATCAGCCCCAGCATTTT.

As DNA, the CDR3 is TGTGCCATCAGTTACTTCGGCGGGGGGGTAACCACAGATACGCAGTATTTT. Amino acids: CAISYFGGGVTTDTQYF. This chain connects TRBV10-3 to TRBJ2-3; 9 positions agree with TRBD2. Germline lookup yields CDR1 ENHRY and CDR2 SYGVKD. This CDR3 has 17 residues. V shed 5 bases and J 2 bases; nucleotides not matched to a gene: 11.

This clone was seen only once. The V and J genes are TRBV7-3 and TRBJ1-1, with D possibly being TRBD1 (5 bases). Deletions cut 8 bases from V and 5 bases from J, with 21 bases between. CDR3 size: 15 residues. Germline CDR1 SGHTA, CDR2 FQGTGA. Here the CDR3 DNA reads TGTGCCAGCGCACGGGGCCACGGGCGTCTAACTGAAGCTTTCTTT. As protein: CASARGHGRLTEAFF.

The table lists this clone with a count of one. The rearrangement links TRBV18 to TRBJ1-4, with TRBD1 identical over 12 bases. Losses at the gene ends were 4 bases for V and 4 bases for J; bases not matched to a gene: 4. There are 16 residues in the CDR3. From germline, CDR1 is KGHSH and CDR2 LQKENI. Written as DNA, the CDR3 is TGTGCCAGCTCACGGGACAGGGGGCAGGATAATGAAAAACTGTTTTTT. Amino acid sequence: CASSRDRGQDNEKLFF. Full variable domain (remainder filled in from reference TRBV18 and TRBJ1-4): NAGVMQNPRHLVRRRGQEARLRCSPMKGHSHVYWYRQLPEEGLKFMVYLQKENIIDESGMPKERFSAEFPKEGPSILRIQQVVRGDSAAYFCASSRDRGQDNEKLFFGSGTQLSVL.

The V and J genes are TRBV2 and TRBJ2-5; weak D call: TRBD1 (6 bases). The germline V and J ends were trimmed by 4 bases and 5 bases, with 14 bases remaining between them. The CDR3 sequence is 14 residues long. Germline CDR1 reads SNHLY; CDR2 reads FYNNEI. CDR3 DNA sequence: TGTGCCAGCAGTGTGCAGGGGCCGGCGGAGACCCAGTACTTC. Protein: CASSVQGPAETQYF. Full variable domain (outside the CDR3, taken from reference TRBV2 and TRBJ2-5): EPEVTQTPSHQVTQMGQEVILRCVPISNHLYFYWYRQILGQKVEFLVSFYNNEISEKSEIFDDQFSVERPDGSNFTLKIRSTKLEDSAMYFCASSVQGPAETQYFGPGTRLLVL.

CDR3 residues: CASSSLAVDNNEQFF. DNA of the CDR3: TGTGCCAGCTCATCCCTGGCAGTCGATAACAATGAGCAGTTCTTC. V is TRBV18 and J is TRBJ2-1; D gene unclear. This CDR3 has 15 residues. Germline V gene data show CDR1 as KGHSH and CDR2 as LQKENI. Deletions cut 5 bases from V and 5 bases from J, with 16 bases between.

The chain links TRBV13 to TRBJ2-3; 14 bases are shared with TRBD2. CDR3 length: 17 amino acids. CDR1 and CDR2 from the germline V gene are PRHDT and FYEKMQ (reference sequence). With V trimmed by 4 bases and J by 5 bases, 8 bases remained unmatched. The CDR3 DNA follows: TGTGCCAGCAGCTCGCGACTAGCGGGGGGGCCGGGAGATACGCAGTATTTT. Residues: CASSSRLAGGPGDTQYF.

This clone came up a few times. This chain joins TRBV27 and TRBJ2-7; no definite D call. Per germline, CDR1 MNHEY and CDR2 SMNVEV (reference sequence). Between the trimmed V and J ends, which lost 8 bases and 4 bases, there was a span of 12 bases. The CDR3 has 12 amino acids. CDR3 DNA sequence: TGTGCCAGCTCGAGCCCCACTTACGAGCAGTACTTC. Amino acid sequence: CASSSPTYEQYF.

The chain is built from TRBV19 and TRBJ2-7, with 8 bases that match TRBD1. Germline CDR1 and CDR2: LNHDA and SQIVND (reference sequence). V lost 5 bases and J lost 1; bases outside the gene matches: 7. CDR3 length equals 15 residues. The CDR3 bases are TGTGCCAGTAGTCCCGGGACAGGAAGGTCCTACGAGCAGTACTTC. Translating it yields CASSPGTGRSYEQYF.

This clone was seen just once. The CDR3 is CASSYQGAPAGNYGYTF. DNA for the CDR3: TGTGCCAGCAGCTACCAGGGAGCCCCAGCGGGCAACTATGGCTACACCTTC. The chain joins TRBV7-9 to TRBJ1-2; possible D gene TRBD1, 5 bases. V was cut by 4 bases and J by 2 bases, with 20 bases left in between. The CDR3 has 17 residues. CDR1 is SEHNR, CDR2 FQNEAQ, per germline (reference sequence).

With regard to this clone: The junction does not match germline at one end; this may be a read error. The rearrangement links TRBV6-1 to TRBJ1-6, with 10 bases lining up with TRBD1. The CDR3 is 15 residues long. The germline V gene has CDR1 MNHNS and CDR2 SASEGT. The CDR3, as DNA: TGTGCCAGCAGGGAAGACAGGGGGCGTTTTTCACCCCTCCACTTT. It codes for CASREDRGRFSPLHF.

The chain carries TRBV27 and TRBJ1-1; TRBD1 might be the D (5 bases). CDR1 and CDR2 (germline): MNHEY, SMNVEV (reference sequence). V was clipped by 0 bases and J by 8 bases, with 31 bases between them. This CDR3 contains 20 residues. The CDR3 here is CASSLSSGSSFDNPRGEAFF. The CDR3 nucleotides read TGTGCCAGCAGTTTATCTTCTGGCAGCTCCTTCGACAACCCCCGGGGGGAAGCTTTCTTT.

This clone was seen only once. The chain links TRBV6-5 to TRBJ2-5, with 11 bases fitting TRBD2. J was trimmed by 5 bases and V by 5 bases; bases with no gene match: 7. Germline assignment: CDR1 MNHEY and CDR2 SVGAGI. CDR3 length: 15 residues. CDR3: CASSNSGGAGETQYF. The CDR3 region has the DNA TGTGCCAGCAGTAATAGCGGGGGGGCCGGGGAGACCCAGTACTTC.

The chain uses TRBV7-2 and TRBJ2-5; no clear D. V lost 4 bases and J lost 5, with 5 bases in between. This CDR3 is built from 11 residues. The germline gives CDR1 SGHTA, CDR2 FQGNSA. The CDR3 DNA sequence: TGTGCCAGCAGCTCCAGTGAGACCCAGTACTTC. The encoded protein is CASSSSETQYF.

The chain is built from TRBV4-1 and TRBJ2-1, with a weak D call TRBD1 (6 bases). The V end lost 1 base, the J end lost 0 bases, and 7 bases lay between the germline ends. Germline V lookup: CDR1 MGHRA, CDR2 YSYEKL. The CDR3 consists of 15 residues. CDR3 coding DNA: TGCGCCAGCAGCCAAGGGGACAACTCCTACAATGAGCAGTTCTTC. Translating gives CASSQGDNSYNEQFF.

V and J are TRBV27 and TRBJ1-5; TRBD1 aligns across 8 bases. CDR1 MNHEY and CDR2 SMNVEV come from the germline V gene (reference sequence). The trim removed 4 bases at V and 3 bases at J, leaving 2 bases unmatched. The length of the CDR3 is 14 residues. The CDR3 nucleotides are TGTGCCAGCAGTTGGCAGGGGGCCAATCAGCCCCAGCATTTT. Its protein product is CASSWQGANQPQHF.

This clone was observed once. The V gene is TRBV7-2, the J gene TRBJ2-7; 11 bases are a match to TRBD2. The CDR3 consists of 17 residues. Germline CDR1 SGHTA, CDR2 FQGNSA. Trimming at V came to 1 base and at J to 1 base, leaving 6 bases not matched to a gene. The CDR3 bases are TGTGCCAGCAGCTTAGAAGGGACTAGCGGATTTTCCTACGAGCAGTACTTC. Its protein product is CASSLEGTSGFSYEQYF. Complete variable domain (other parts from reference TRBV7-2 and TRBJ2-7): GAGVSQSPSNKVTEKGKDVELRCDPISGHTALYWYRQSLGQGLEFLIYFQGNSAPDKSGLPSDRFSAERTGGSVSTLTIQRTQQEDSAVYLCASSLEGTSGFSYEQYFGPGTRLTVT.

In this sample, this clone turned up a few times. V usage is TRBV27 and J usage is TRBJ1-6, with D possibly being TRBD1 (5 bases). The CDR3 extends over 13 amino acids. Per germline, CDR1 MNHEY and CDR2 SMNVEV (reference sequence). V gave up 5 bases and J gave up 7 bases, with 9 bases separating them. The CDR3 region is CASSDRQNSPLHF. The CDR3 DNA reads TGTGCCAGCAGTGACCGACAGAATTCACCCCTCCACTTT.